The 21 T cell receptor beta chains in this list originate from one sample, sequenced in a study of CXCR3-negative and CXCR3-positive naive CD8 T cells. In preparing the TRB cDNA libraries, 5' RACE with UMI labels was used. From the 5' RACE reads, TCRdb lists one entry per CDR3 protein and no DNA. The sample totals about 43,000 distinct CDR3 sequences; its top ten clones hold around 10%. The specimen was memory CD8+ T cells from blood. These receptors were obtained from a human donor in good health. Some clones in this sample may be carry-over from other donors' samples.

This chain links TRBV29-1 with TRBJ2-7; TCRdb outputs TRBD2, but without DNA this stays unchecked. The CDR3 totals 17 residues. Germline V gene lookup returns CDR1 SQVTM and CDR2 ANQGSEA. CDR3 protein: CSVEVPGVEGYSYEQYF.

V and J are TRBV4-3 and TRBJ2-3; lacking DNA, the TRBD2 call made by TCRdb goes unchecked. The CDR3 has 19 residues. Germline assignment: CDR1 LGHNA and CDR2 YSLEER. The CDR3 loop is CASSEVLAGGITSTDTQYF.

This rearrangement joins TRBV21-1 to TRBJ1-1; the TRBD1 assignment by TCRdb is unverifiable without DNA. TRBV21-1 corresponds to a pseudogene. This CDR3 has 15 residues. This chain's CDR3 is CASLHGGFMNTEAVF.

The rearrangement uses TRBV5-4 and TRBJ2-7; there is no DNA to check the TCRdb D call of TRBD1. The CDR3 extends over 13 amino acids. Germline loops: CDR1 SGHNT, CDR2 YYREEE (reference sequence). The CDR3 spells CASSLEQGAEQYF.

The chain combines TRBV6-2 or TRBV6-3 with TRBJ2-5; there is no DNA to check the TCRdb D call of TRBD2. CDR3 length: 16 amino acids. Germline CDR1 reads MNHEY; CDR2 reads SVGEGT. The CDR3 reads CASSRTSGGIQETQYF.

The chain is built from TRBV9 and TRBJ2-7; the TCRdb call, TRBD1, lacks DNA for checking. CDR1 and CDR2 from the germline V gene are SGDLS and YYNGEE. The CDR3 has 14 amino acids. This chain's CDR3 is CASSPTGAHYEQYF.

V gene TRBV10-1 combines with J gene TRBJ2-2; no DNA is available, so the TRBD1 call from TCRdb remains unchecked. The CDR3 has 16 residues. Germline V gives CDR1 WNHNN, CDR2 SYGVQD (reference sequence). The CDR3 reads CASSAMYPQDTGELFF.

This rearrangement joins TRBV5-4 to TRBJ2-5; TCRdb selects TRBD1, and the lack of DNA leaves this call unchecked. Germline CDR1 reads SGHNT; CDR2 reads YYREEE (reference sequence). The CDR3 runs to 16 residues. The CDR3 loop is CASSPWGLTGPETQYF.

The CDR3 is CASSPRTGGDYGYTF. This chain connects TRBV28 to TRBJ1-2; without DNA, the TCRdb call of TRBD1 cannot be checked. The CDR3 is 15 residues long. Germline assignment: CDR1 MDHEN and CDR2 SYDVKM.

The chain carries TRBV5-6 and TRBJ2-5. Germline values: CDR1 SGHDT, CDR2 YYEEEE. This CDR3 comprises 13 residues. This CDR3 is CASSLENQETQYF.

The chain couples TRBV12-3 or TRBV12-4 to TRBJ2-1. CDR3 length: 13 residues. CDR3 region: CASSHGLADEQFF.

This chain links TRBV29-1 with TRBJ2-3. This CDR3 region has 16 residues. In germline, CDR1 is SQVTM, CDR2 ANQGSEA. CDR3 sequence: CSVVPMAAVSTDTQYF.

The V call is TRBV7-9, the J call TRBJ2-1. From germline, CDR1 is SEHNR and CDR2 FQNEAQ (reference sequence). This CDR3 is built from 15 residues. CDR3 loop: CASTLGGFSYNEQFF.

The rearrangement links TRBV7-2 to TRBJ2-3; no DNA is available, so the TRBD1 call from TCRdb remains unchecked. From germline, CDR1 is SGHTA and CDR2 FQGNSA. This CDR3 spans 15 amino acids. This CDR3 reads CASSFSGGDTDTQYF.

The chain joins TRBV9 to TRBJ2-3; with no DNA, the TCRdb D assignment of TRBD1 cannot be verified. The germline gives CDR1 SGDLS, CDR2 YYNGEE. The CDR3 is 14 residues long. CDR3 region: CASSSRGVTDTQYF.

V and J are TRBV3-1 and TRBJ1-1; TCRdb picks TRBD1, but there is no DNA to check that call. The CDR3 covers 15 residues. CDR1 is LGHDT and CDR2 is YNNKEL in the germline V gene (reference sequence). The CDR3 reads CASSHGRTGNTEAFF.

The gene calls are TRBV11-3 and TRBJ2-3; TCRdb indicates TRBD1, and absent DNA this call remains unverified. The CDR3 length is 17 residues. Germline CDR1 and CDR2: SGHNT and YENEEA. The CDR3 spells CASSRPSSGLATDTQYF.

The chain links TRBV7-6 to TRBJ1-3; TCRdb indicates TRBD1, and absent DNA this call remains unverified. The CDR3 runs to 11 residues. The germline CDR1 and CDR2 sequences are SGHVS and FNYEAQ. The CDR3 reads CASKLGGTIYF.

The genes are TRBV7-2 and TRBJ2-1; without DNA, the TCRdb call of TRBD2 cannot be checked. The CDR3 runs to 18 residues. Germline assignment: CDR1 SGHTA and CDR2 FQGNSA. Here the CDR3 reads CASSLDVIAGSPYNEQFF.

The chain is built from TRBV4-1 and TRBJ1-2. CDR3 length: 14 residues. The germline gives CDR1 MGHRA, CDR2 YSYEKL. The CDR3 reads CASSQDVGVWGYTF.

The V gene is TRBV7-9, the J gene TRBJ2-1; there is no DNA to check the TCRdb D call of TRBD2. The CDR3 runs 15 residues. Germline V lookup: CDR1 SEHNR, CDR2 FQNEAQ (reference sequence). The CDR3 loop reads CASSSSTSGGPEQFF.